This T cell receptor (beta chain) originates from a study of early T cells in non-severe SARS-CoV-2 infection. V dropped 6 bases and J dropped 4 bases, with 19 bases sitting between them. Germline assignment: CDR1 MNHEY and CDR2 SMNVEV (reference sequence). The CDR3 totals 16 residues. TCRdb ran MiXCR on the 5' RACE reads and lists one entry per CDR3 protein. The data hold some 60,000 distinct CDR3 sequences, with roughly a tenth observed a single time. The chain has TRBV27 and TRBJ2-1, with D hard to call. This TCR derives from an adult who was a healthcare worker with PCR-confirmed SARS-CoV-2 infection or an uninfected control (not recorded which). Material: whole blood. This CDR3 reads CASRQYDPSAYNEQFF. The DNA for the CDR3 is TGTGCCAGCAGGCAATATGACCCTTCAGCTTACAATGAGCAGTTCTTC.